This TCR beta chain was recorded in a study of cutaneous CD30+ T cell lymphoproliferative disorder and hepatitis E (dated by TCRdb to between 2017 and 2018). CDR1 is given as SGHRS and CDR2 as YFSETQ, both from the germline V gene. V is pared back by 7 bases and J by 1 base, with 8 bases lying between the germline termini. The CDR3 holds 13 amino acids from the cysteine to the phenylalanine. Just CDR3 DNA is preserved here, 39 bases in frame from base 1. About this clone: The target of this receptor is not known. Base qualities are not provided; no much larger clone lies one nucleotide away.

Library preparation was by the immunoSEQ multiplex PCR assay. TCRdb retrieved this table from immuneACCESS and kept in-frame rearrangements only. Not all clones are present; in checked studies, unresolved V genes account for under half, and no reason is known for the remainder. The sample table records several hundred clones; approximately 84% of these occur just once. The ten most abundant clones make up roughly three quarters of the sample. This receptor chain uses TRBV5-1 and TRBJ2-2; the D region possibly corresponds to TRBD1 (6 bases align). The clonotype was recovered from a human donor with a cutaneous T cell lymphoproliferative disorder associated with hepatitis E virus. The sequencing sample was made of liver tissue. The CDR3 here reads CASLGQNTGELFF. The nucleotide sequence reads TGCGCCAGCTTGGGACAGAACACCGGGGAGCTGTTTTTT.